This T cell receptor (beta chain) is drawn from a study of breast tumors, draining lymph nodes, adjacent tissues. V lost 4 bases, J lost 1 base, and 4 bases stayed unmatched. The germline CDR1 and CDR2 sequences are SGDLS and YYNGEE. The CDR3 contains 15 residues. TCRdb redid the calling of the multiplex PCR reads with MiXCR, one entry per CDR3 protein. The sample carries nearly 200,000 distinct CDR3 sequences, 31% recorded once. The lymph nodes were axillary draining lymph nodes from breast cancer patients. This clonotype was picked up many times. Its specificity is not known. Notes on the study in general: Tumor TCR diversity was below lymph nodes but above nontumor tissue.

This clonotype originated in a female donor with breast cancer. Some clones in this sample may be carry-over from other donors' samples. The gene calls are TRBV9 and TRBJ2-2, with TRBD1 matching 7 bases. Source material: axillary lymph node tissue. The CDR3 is CASSPRTGNTGELFF. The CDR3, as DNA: TGTGCCAGCAGCCCAAGGACAGGGAACACCGGGGAGCTGTTTTTT.